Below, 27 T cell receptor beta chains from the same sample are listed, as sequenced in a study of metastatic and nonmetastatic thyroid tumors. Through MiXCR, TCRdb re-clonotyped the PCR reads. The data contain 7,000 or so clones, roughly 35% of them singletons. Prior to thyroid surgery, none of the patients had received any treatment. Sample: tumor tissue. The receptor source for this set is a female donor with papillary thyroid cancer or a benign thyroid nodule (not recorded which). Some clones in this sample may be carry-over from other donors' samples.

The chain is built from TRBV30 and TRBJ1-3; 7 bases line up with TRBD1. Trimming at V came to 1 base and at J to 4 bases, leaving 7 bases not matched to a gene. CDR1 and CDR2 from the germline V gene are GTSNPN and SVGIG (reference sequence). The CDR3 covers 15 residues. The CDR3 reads CAWSEGGYKGNTIYF. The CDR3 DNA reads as TGTGCCTGGAGTGAAGGGGGCTATAAAGGAAACACCATATATTTT.

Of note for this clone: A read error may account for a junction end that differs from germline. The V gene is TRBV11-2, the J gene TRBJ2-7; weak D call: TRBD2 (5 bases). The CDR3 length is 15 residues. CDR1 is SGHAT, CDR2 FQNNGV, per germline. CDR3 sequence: CAGSLAGSVSYEHYF. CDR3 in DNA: TGTGCCGGCAGCTTAGCCGGTAGCGTCTCCTACGAGCATTACTTC.

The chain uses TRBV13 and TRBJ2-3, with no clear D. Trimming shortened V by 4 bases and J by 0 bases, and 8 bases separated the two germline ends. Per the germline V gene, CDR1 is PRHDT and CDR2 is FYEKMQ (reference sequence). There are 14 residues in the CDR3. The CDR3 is CASSSLESTDTQYF. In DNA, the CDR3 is TGTGCCAGCAGCTCCCTGGAGAGCACAGATACGCAGTATTTT.

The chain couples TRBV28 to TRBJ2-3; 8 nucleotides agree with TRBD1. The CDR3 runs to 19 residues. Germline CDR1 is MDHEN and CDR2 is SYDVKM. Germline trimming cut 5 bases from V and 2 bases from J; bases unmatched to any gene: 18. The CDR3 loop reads CASSTIHLTTGALTDTQYF. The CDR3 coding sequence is TGTGCCAGCAGTACGATCCACTTGACGACAGGGGCCCTCACAGATACGCAGTATTTT.

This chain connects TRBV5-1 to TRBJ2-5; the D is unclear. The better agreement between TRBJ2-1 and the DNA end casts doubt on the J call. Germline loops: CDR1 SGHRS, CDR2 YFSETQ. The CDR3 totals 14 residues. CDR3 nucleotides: TGCGCCAGCAGAGTAGAAGAGGCCTACAATGAGCAGTTCTTC. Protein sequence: CASRVEEAYNEQFF.

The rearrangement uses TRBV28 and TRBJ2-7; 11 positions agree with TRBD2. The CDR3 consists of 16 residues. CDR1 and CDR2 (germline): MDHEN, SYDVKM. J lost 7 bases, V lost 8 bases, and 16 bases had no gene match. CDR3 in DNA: TGTGCCAGCGGAGACCCCCTAGCGGGAGGAAAGGATGAGCAGTACTTC. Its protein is CASGDPLAGGKDEQYF.

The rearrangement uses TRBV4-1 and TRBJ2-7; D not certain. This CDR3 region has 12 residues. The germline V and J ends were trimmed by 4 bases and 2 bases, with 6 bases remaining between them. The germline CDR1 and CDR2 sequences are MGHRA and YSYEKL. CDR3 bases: TGCGCCAGCAGCCCTAACGCCTACGAGCAGTACTTC. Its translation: CASSPNAYEQYF.

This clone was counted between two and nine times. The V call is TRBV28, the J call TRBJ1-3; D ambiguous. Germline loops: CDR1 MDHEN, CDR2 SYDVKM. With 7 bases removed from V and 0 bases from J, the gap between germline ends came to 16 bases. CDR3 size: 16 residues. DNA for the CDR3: TGTGCCAGCATTTCTTTCCCGGCATTCTCTGGAAACACCATATATTTT. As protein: CASISFPAFSGNTIYF.

Written as DNA, the CDR3 is TGCGCCAGCAGCAGGGGACTAGCGGGATTAAGCTCCTACGAGCAGTACTTC. Translating it yields CASSRGLAGLSSYEQYF. This rearrangement joins TRBV5-1 to TRBJ2-7; 13 positions match TRBD2. V gave up 4 bases and J gave up 0 bases; unmatched junction bases: 7. The length of the CDR3 is 17 residues. Germline lookup yields CDR1 SGHRS and CDR2 YFSETQ. The variable domain in full, with the rest retrieved from reference TRBV5-1 and TRBJ2-7, is KAGVTQTPRYLIKTRGQQVTLSCSPISGHRSVSWYQQTPGQGLQFLFEYFSETQRNKGNFPGRFSGRQFSNSRSEMNVSTLELGDSALYLCASSRGLAGLSSYEQYFGPGTRLTVT.

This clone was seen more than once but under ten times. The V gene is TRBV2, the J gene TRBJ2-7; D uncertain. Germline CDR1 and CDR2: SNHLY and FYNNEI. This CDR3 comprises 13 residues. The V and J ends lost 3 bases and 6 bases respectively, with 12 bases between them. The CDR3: CASSELLPGEQYF. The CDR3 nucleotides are TGTGCCAGCAGTGAGTTGTTGCCTGGCGAGCAGTACTTC.

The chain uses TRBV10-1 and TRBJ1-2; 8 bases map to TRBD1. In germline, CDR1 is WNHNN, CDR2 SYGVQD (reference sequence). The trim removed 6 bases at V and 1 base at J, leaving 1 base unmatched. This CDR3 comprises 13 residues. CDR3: CASRDRVNYGYTF. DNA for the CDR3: TGCGCCAGCAGGGACAGGGTTAACTATGGCTACACCTTC.

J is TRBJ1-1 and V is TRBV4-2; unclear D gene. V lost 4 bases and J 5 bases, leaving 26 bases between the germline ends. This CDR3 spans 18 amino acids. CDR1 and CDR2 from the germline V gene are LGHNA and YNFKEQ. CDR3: CASSRTGYQAPKETEAFF. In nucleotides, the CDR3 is TGTGCCAGCAGCCGTACGGGGTACCAGGCTCCTAAGGAGACTGAAGCTTTCTTT.

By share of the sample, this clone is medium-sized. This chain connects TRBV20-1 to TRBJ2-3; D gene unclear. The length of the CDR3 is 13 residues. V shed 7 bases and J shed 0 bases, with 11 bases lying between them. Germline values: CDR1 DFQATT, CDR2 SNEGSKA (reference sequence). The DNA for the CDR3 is TGCAGTGTGCGGCAGTCTAGCACAGATACGCAGTATTTT. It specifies CSVRQSSTDTQYF.

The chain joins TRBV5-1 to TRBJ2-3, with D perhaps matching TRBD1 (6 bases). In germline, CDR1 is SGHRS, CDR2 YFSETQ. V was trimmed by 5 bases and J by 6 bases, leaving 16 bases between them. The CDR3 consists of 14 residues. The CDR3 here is CASRHQSRGDTQYF. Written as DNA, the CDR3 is TGCGCCAGCAGGCACCAAAGCAGGGGCGATACGCAGTATTTT.

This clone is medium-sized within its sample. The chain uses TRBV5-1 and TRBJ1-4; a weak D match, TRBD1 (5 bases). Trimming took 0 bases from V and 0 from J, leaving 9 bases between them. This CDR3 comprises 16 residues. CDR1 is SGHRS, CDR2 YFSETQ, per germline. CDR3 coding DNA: TGCGCCAGCAGCTTGGTTGGGGGAACAACTAATGAAAAACTGTTTTTT. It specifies CASSLVGGTTNEKLFF.

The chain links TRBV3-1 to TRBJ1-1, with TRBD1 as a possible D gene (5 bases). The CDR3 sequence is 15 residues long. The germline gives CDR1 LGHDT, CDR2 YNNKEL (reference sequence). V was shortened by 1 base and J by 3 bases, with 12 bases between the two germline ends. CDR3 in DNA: TGTGCCAGCAGCCAAGGATGGGGGGTCTACACTGAAGCTTTCTTT. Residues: CASSQGWGVYTEAFF. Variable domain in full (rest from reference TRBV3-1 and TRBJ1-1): DTAVSQTPKYLVTQMGNDKSIKCEQNLGHDTMYWYKQDSKKFLKIMFSYNNKELIINETVPNRFSPKSPDKAHLNLHINSLELGDSAVYFCASSQGWGVYTEAFFGQGTRLTVV.

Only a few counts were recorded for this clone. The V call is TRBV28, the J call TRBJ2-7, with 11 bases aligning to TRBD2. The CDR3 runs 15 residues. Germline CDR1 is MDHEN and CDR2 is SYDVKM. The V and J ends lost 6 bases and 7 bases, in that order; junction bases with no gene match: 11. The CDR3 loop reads CASRLAGGPVWEQYF. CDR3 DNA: TGTGCCAGCAGGTTAGCGGGAGGGCCTGTATGGGAGCAGTACTTC.

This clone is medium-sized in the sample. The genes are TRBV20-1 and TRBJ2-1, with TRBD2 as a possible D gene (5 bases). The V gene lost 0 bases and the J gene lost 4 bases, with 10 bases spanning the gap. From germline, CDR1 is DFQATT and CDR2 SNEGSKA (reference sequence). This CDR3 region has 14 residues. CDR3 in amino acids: CSARDPGSYNEQFF. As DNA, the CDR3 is TGCAGTGCTAGAGATCCGGGAAGTTACAATGAGCAGTTCTTC.

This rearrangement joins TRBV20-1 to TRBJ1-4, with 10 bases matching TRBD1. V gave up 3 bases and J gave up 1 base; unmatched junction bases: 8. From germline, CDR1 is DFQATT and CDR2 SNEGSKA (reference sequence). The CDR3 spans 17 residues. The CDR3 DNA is TGCAGTGCTAGGACAGGGGGCGCGATGGTAACTAATGAAAAACTGTTTTTT. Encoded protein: CSARTGGAMVTNEKLFF.

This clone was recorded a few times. CDR3 region: CASSPPGTGNEKLFF. For the CDR3, the DNA is TGTGCCAGCAGTCCTCCGGGGACGGGTAATGAAAAACTGTTTTTT. The V gene is TRBV6-2 or TRBV6-3, the J gene TRBJ1-4, with D tentatively TRBD1 (5 bases). Germline CDR1 is MNHEY and CDR2 is SVGEGT. Trimming took 5 bases from V and 4 from J, leaving 14 bases between them. The CDR3 totals 15 residues.

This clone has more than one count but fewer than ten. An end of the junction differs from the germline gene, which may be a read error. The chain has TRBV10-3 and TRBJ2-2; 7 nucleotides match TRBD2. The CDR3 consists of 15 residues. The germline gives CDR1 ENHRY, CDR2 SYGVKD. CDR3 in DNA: TGTGCCATCAGTGGGCATTGGGGGGGGACCGGGGAGCTGTTCTTT. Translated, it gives CAISGHWGGTGELFF.

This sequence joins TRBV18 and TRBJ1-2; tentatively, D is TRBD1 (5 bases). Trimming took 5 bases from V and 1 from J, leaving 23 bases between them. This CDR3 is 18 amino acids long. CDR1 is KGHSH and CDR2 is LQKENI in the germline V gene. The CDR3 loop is CASSGLQGPPILNYGYTF. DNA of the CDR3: TGTGCCAGCTCAGGCCTGCAGGGCCCTCCGATACTTAACTATGGCTACACCTTC.

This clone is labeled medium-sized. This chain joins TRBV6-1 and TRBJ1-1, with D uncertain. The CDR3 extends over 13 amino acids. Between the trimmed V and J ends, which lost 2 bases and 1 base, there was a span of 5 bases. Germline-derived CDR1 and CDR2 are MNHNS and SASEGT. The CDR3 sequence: CASSEQWNTEAFF. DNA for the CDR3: TGTGCCAGCAGTGAACAGTGGAACACTGAAGCTTTCTTT.

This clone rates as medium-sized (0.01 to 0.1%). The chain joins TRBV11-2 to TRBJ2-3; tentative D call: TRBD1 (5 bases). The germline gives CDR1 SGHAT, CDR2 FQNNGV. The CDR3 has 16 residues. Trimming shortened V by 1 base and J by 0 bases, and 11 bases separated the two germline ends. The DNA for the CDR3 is TGTGCCAGCAGCTTAGTGCCAGGGCATAGCACAGATACGCAGTATTTT. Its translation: CASSLVPGHSTDTQYF.

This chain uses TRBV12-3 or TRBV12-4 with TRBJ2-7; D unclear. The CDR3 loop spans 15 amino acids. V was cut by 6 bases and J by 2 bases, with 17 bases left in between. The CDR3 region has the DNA TGTGCCAGCAGCGAGAGACACACGCACCCCTACGAGCAGTACTTC. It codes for CASSERHTHPYEQYF.

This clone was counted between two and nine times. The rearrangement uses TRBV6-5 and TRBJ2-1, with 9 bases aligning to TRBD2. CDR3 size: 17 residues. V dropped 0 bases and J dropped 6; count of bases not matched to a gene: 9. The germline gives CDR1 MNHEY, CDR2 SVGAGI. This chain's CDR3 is CASSYSNLAGSINEQFF. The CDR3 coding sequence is TGTGCCAGCAGTTACTCGAATCTAGCGGGGTCGATCAATGAGCAGTTCTTC.

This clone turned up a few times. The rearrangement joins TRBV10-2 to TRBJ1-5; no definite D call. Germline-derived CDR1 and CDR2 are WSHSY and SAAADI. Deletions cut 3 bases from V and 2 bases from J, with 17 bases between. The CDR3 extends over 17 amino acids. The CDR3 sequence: CASSDLRGCTGNQPQHF. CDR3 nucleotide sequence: TGCGCCAGCAGTGATTTGCGGGGATGCACTGGCAATCAGCCCCAGCATTTT.